The 15 T cell receptor beta chains below were found in one sample sequenced in a study of cytomegalovirus exposure and HLA in healthy donors. Primers for the PCR totalled 60 Vbeta and 13 Jbeta. Here immunoSEQ multiplex PCR was the method, and the copy in TCRdb shows in-frame clones only, minus some. The data contain more than 150,000 clones, 75% to 85% of them seen just once; the ten biggest clones take up approximately 1.2%. The specimen sequenced was PBMCs. The receptors come from a girl aged 2-10 years in good health and CMV-seropositive.

The V gene is TRBV5-6, the J gene TRBJ1-2; 8 bases are a match to TRBD1. The V gene's germline CDR1 is SGHDT and CDR2 YYEEEE. V shed 2 bases, J shed 7 bases, and the junction held 4 bases outside the gene matches. The length of the CDR3 is 13 residues. The CDR3 region is CASSLATGGGYTF. The CDR3 DNA reads as TGTGCCAGCAGCTTAGCCACAGGGGGTGGCTACACCTTC.

The chain carries TRBV5-1 and TRBJ2-3, with TRBD2 matching 10 bases. Germline loops: CDR1 SGHRS, CDR2 YFSETQ. This CDR3 spans 15 amino acids. V gave up 6 bases and J gave up 2 bases; unmatched junction bases: 6. This CDR3 reads CASTSSGSFTDTQYF. DNA for the CDR3: TGCGCCAGCACGTCTAGCGGGAGTTTCACAGATACGCAGTATTTT.

This chain connects TRBV5-1 to TRBJ2-5, with 11 bases lining up with TRBD2. Germline V gives CDR1 SGHRS, CDR2 YFSETQ. The CDR3 has 15 amino acids. The ends lost 0 bases at V and 5 bases at J; junction bases unmatched: 3. In nucleotides, the CDR3 is TGCGCCAGCAGCTTGGAACTAGCGGGAGTGGAGACCCAGTACTTC. This sequence encodes CASSLELAGVETQYF.

This clone occurred once. The rearrangement joins TRBV15 to TRBJ2-1, with D perhaps TRBD2 (6 bases). The CDR3 covers 15 residues. V was clipped by 5 bases and J by 6 bases, with 17 bases between them. Germline loops: CDR1 LNHNV, CDR2 YYDKDF (reference sequence). The CDR3: CATSGARQEGNEQFF. Written as DNA, the CDR3 is TGTGCCACCAGCGGAGCCAGGCAGGAGGGCAATGAGCAGTTCTTC.

This chain links TRBV6-4 with TRBJ2-3; 10 positions match TRBD2. The germline CDR1 and CDR2 sequences are MRHNA and SNTAGT. V was pared by 0 bases and J by 9 bases, with 6 bases of the junction left unmatched. This CDR3 is built from 15 residues. This CDR3 is CASSDSSGGPRTQYF. CDR3 nucleotide sequence: TGTGCCAGCAGTGACTCTAGCGGGGGGCCCCGCACGCAGTATTTT.

This chain joins TRBV6-5 and TRBJ1-4, with D unresolved. The CDR3 loop spans 14 amino acids. V gave up 7 bases and J gave up 0 bases, with 9 bases separating them. CDR1 MNHEY and CDR2 SVGAGI come from the germline V gene. CDR3 sequence (DNA): TGTGCCAGCATGAGAGGAGCAACTAATGAAAAACTGTTTTTT. As protein: CASMRGATNEKLFF.

The chain recombines TRBV30 with TRBJ1-1; D unclear. V lost 1 base to trimming and J lost 8 bases, with 17 bases between them. The CDR3 runs to 14 residues. The germline CDR1 and CDR2 sequences are GTSNPN and SVGIG (reference sequence). CDR3 nucleotide sequence: TGTGCCTGGAGTGATTCTTCGGGAAGCAGGGAAGCTTTCTTT. Protein: CAWSDSSGSREAFF.

The V and J genes are TRBV5-1 and TRBJ1-2; D perhaps matches TRBD1 (6 bases). The CDR3 loop spans 13 amino acids. Germline CDR1 is SGHRS and CDR2 is YFSETQ. Trimming removed 4 bases at V and 8 bases at J, with 15 bases between. DNA of the CDR3: TGCGCCAGCAGCCTGACAGGTAATGGAGGCTACACCTTC. As protein: CASSLTGNGGYTF.

The rearrangement joins TRBV27 to TRBJ2-2; the match to TRBD1 covers 9 bases. Germline loops: CDR1 MNHEY, CDR2 SMNVEV (reference sequence). V gave up 5 bases and J gave up 5 bases; unmatched junction bases: 6. CDR3 length equals 15 residues. The CDR3 DNA reads TGTGCCAGCAGTCAGAACAGGGGGCGGACCGGGGAGCTGTTTTTT. Translation: CASSQNRGRTGELFF.

V and J are TRBV5-6 and TRBJ2-7; D remains ambiguous. Germline V CDR1 and CDR2: SGHDT, YYEEEE. The V and J ends lost 1 base and 3 bases respectively, with 11 bases between them. The CDR3 totals 14 residues. The CDR3 sequence is CASSLLLVDYEQYF. Here the CDR3 DNA reads TGTGCCAGCAGCTTGTTGTTGGTAGACTACGAGCAGTACTTC.

The rearrangement joins TRBV6-5 to TRBJ1-4; 10 bases are shared with TRBD1. J gave up 6 bases and V 6 bases, and 7 bases lay outside the gene matches. Germline loops: CDR1 MNHEY, CDR2 SVGAGI. The length of the CDR3 is 15 residues. CDR3 sequence: CASSLDRGRYEKLFF. For the CDR3, the DNA is TGTGCCAGCAGCCTTGACAGGGGGCGGTATGAAAAACTGTTTTTT.

This CDR3 reads CASSWRWSGGQGEQYF. CDR3 DNA: TGTGCCAGCAGCTGGAGGTGGAGCGGGGGCCAGGGAGAGCAGTACTTC. V gene TRBV5-8 combines with J gene TRBJ2-7, with 8 bases that match TRBD2. CDR3 length: 16 residues. V shed 3 bases and J 7 bases; nucleotides not matched to a gene: 15. CDR1 is SGHTS and CDR2 is YDEGEE in the germline V gene.

The rearrangement uses TRBV23-1 and TRBJ1-5, with 10 nucleotides matching TRBD1. TRBV23-1 is an ORF for which the function is uncertain. CDR3 length: 16 residues. V shed 2 bases, J shed 3 bases, and the junction held 4 bases outside the gene matches. The CDR3 DNA reads TGCGCCAGCAGTCAACCCGGGACAGGGGACAATCAGCCCCAGCATTTT. Residues: CASSQPGTGDNQPQHF.

J is TRBJ1-3 and V is TRBV5-4; TRBD1 agrees at 10 bases. CDR1 is SGHNT and CDR2 is YYREEE in the germline V gene (reference sequence). The CDR3 is 18 residues long. Trimming took 4 bases from V and 0 from J; bases not matched to a gene: 10. In DNA, the CDR3 is TGTGCCAGCAGCAAATTTTCCCGGGACAGGGGCTCTGGAAACACCATATATTTT. Translation: CASSKFSRDRGSGNTIYF.

This clone was detected only once. The CDR3 loop is CATSRDGLAGAGELFF. Written as DNA, the CDR3 is TGTGCCACCAGCAGGGACGGACTAGCGGGAGCCGGGGAGCTGTTTTTT. This chain joins TRBV15 and TRBJ2-2; 13 bases match TRBD2. The germline V gene encodes CDR1 LNHNV and CDR2 YYDKDF (reference sequence). Trimming cost V 3 bases and J 6 bases; bases outside gene matches: 4. The length of the CDR3 is 16 residues.